This T cell receptor beta chain was identified during a study of siplizumab effects on memory and regulatory T cells. Study-wide results and caveats: An assignable naive or memory phenotype was lacking in roughly 75-95% of proliferating CD4+ or CD8+ clones. The drug siplizumab significantly decreased the alloreactive sequences that could be traced to unstimulated CD4+ memory cells. For mappable alloreactive CD4+ clones, the mean Treg-derived fraction was around 69% with siplizumab and around 27% in controls. The study did not confirm that proliferating Tregs from siplizumab cultures were suppressive.

V was cut by 5 bases and J by 9 bases, with 23 bases left in between. In germline, CDR1 is SEHNR, CDR2 FQNEAQ (reference sequence). CDR3 length: 16 residues. Assay used: immunoSEQ multiplex PCR; TCRdb lists only in-frame clones, some missing. The sample yields about 94,000 clones, about 94% seen once. A remark on this clone: What it recognizes is unknown.

Sequenced material: non-Treg CD4+ T cells sorted from blood. This sequence was found in a human donor in good health. This rearrangement joins TRBV7-9 to TRBJ2-1, with a possible D match to TRBD1 (6 bases). The CDR3 DNA reads TGTGCCAGCAGCACACATCCGGGACAACCCGGTCGTGAGCAGTTCTTC. Translating gives CASSTHPGQPGREQFF.